This passage covers 2 T cell receptor beta chains from one sample sequenced in a study of CD8+ T cells in alopecia areata (dated by TCRdb to 2016 to 2018). Explained via the paper, the treatment or condition label denotes: oral pan-JAK inhibitor, 5-10 mg twice daily. The library was prepared using the immunoSEQ multiplex PCR assay. To provide template for TCR sequencing, every sample had RNA extracted and reverse transcribed into cDNA. Held by TCRdb, this immuneACCESS table contains in-frame sequences only and omits some clones. Under half of the omission traces to an unresolved V gene where checked; the cause of the rest is unknown. The sample yields approximately 100,000 clones; about three fifths were counted once. The top ten clonotypes cover 16% of the sample. The sequences come from CD8+ T cells sorted from blood, collected between weeks 55 and 65, from a patient treated with tofacitinib. Receptors originate from a human donor with alopecia areata.

The chain uses TRBV27 and TRBJ1-2, with a tentative D call TRBD1 (5 bases). V lost 5 bases and J lost 6, with 16 bases in between. Germline V lookup: CDR1 MNHEY, CDR2 SMNVEV (reference sequence). The CDR3 extends over 14 amino acids. This CDR3 is CASSPLAPGDGYTF. The DNA for the CDR3 is TGTGCCAGCAGTCCCCTGGCCCCGGGGGATGGCTACACCTTC.

The chain uses TRBV11-1 and TRBJ2-3, with 7 bases lining up with TRBD2. Germline V lookup: CDR1 SGHAT, CDR2 FQDESV (reference sequence). J was trimmed by 3 bases and V by 3 bases; bases with no gene match: 9. The CDR3 contains 16 residues. DNA of the CDR3: TGTGCCAGCAGCTTGGGAGGGAATAGATGGACAGATACGCAGTATTTT. It encodes CASSLGGNRWTDTQYF.